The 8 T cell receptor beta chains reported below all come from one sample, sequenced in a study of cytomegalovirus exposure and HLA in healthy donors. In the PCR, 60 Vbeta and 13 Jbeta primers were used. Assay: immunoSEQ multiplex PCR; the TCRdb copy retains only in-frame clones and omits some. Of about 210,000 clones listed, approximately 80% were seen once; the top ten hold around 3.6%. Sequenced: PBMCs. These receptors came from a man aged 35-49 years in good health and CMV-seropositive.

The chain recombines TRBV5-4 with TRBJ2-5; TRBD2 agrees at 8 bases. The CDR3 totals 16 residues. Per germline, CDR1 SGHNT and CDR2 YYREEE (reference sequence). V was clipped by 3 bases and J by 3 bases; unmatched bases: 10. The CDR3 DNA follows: TGTGCCAGCAGCTCCGGGGGGGACGGGCAAAAAGAGACCCAGTACTTC. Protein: CASSSGGDGQKETQYF.

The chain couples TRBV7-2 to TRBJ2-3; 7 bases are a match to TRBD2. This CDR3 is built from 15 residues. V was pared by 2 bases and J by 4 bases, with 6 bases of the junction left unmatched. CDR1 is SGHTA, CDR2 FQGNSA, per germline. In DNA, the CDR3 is TGTGCCAGCAGCTTATGGGGACTACCAGCAGATACGCAGTATTTT. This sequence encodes CASSLWGLPADTQYF.

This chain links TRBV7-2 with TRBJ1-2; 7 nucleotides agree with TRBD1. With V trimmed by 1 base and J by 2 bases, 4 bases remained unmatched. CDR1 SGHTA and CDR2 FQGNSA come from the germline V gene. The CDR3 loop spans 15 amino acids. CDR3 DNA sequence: TGTGCCAGCAGCTTAGAAGTGGGACAGAACTATGGCTACACCTTC. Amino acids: CASSLEVGQNYGYTF.

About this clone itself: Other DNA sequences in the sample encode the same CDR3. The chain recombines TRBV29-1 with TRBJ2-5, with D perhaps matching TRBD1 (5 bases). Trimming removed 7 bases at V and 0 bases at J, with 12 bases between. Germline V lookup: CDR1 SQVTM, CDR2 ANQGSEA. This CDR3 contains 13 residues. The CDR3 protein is CSGRGGYQETQYF. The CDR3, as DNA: TGCAGCGGAAGGGGCGGATACCAAGAGACCCAGTACTTC.

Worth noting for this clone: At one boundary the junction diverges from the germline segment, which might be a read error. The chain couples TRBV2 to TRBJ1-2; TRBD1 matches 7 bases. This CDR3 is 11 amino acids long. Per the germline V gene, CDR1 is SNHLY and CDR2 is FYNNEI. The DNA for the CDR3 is TGTGCCAGCAGTGAATTTGGGGACAGAGCCTTC. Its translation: CASSEFGDRAF.

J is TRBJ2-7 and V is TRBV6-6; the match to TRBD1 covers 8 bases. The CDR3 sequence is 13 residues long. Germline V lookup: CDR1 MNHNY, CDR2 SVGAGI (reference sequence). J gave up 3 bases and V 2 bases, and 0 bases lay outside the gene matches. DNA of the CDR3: TGTGCCAGCAGTTACGACAGGGGCTACGAGCAGTACTTC. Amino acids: CASSYDRGYEQYF.

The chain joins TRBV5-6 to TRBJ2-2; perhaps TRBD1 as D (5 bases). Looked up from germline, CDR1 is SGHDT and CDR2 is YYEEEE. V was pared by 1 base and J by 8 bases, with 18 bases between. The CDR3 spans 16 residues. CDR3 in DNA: TGTGCCAGCAGCTTGAGTAATAGGGGTCCGTCGGGGGAGCTGTTTTTT. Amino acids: CASSLSNRGPSGELFF.

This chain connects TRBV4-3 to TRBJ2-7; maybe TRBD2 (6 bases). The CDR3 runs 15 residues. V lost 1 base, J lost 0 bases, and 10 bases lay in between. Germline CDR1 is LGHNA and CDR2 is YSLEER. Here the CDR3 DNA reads TGCGCCAGCAGCCAAGTCTTAGCGGTCTCCTACGAGCAGTACTTC. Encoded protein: CASSQVLAVSYEQYF.